One and the same sample provided the 23 T cell receptor beta chains below, sequenced in a study of cytomegalovirus exposure and HLA in healthy donors. The PCR ran on 60 Vbeta and 13 Jbeta primers. TCRdb's copy holds only in-frame clones and misses some; the assay was immunoSEQ multiplex PCR. The table lists 120,000 or so clones, roughly 72% of them singletons, with 3% to 4.5% in the top ten. The sample was PBMCs. These receptors were collected from a middle-aged man in good health and CMV-seropositive.

This chain uses TRBV11-2 with TRBJ2-2; 10 positions agree with TRBD1. The CDR3 has 17 amino acids. J gave up 5 bases and V 5 bases, and 11 bases lay outside the gene matches. Germline V gives CDR1 SGHAT, CDR2 FQNNGV. CDR3 sequence reads: CASSPRTGTGDTGELFF. For the CDR3, the DNA is TGTGCCAGCAGCCCCCGGACCGGGACAGGGGATACCGGGGAGCTGTTTTTT.

The chain joins TRBV9 to TRBJ2-7; weak D call: TRBD2 (6 bases). Germline assignment: CDR1 SGDLS and CDR2 YYNGEE. V was trimmed by 0 bases and J by 1 base, leaving 8 bases between them. The CDR3 is 14 residues long. CDR3 in DNA: TGTGCCAGCAGCGTAGGCGGGGAGTCCTACGAGCAGTACTTC. Protein sequence: CASSVGGESYEQYF.

This clone appeared a few times. The genes are TRBV5-1 and TRBJ1-2; perhaps TRBD1 as D (6 bases). Trimming shortened V by 0 bases and J by 5 bases, and 17 bases separated the two germline ends. Germline V CDR1 and CDR2: SGHRS, YFSETQ. The CDR3 has 16 residues. In DNA, the CDR3 is TGCGCCAGCAGCTTGGCGGCAGGGGATAGTCTGTATGGCTACACCTTC. Its translation is CASSLAAGDSLYGYTF.

The chain recombines TRBV5-6 with TRBJ2-7; D remains unclear. This CDR3 is 12 amino acids long. Trimming stripped 2 bases from V and 6 bases from J, with 9 bases between. The V gene's germline CDR1 is SGHDT and CDR2 YYEEEE. The CDR3: CASSLSGSEQYF. CDR3 nucleotides: TGTGCCAGCAGCTTATCCGGGTCCGAGCAGTACTTC.

V is TRBV6-5 and J is TRBJ1-5; D is uncertain. V shed 5 bases and J shed 0 bases, with 8 bases lying between them. This CDR3 contains 14 residues. Germline values: CDR1 MNHEY, CDR2 SVGAGI. CDR3 nucleotide sequence: TGTGCCAGCAGTGGACTTAATAGCAATCAGCCCCAGCATTTT. This encodes CASSGLNSNQPQHF.

This chain links TRBV9 with TRBJ2-2; the match to TRBD2 covers 8 bases. Per the germline V gene, CDR1 is SGDLS and CDR2 is YYNGEE. The CDR3 contains 15 residues. Trimming at V came to 0 bases and at J to 6 bases, leaving 4 bases not matched to a gene. The CDR3 loop reads CASSVERLAPGELFF. CDR3 nucleotides: TGTGCCAGCAGCGTAGAGAGACTAGCGCCCGGGGAGCTGTTTTTT.

In this sample, this clone turned up once. Other DNA sequences in this specimen translate into the identical CDR3. The CDR3 here is CASSERGSSYEQYF. The CDR3 DNA reads TGTGCCAGCAGTGAGCGGGGTTCCTCCTACGAGCAGTACTTC. The chain uses TRBV6-1 and TRBJ2-7; weak D call: TRBD2 (6 bases). Germline CDR1 is MNHNS and CDR2 is SASEGT. Trimming removed 3 bases from V and 0 bases from J, with 9 bases in between. The CDR3 runs to 14 residues.

J is TRBJ2-3 and V is TRBV27; the match to TRBD2 covers 15 bases. The CDR3 covers 16 residues. In germline, CDR1 is MNHEY, CDR2 SMNVEV (reference sequence). V dropped 10 bases and J dropped 3; count of bases not matched to a gene: 8. CDR3 bases: TGTGCCACCCTACGGACTAGCGGGAGGGCGACAGATACGCAGTATTTT. This encodes CATLRTSGRATDTQYF.

This clone was recorded a few times. This chain uses TRBV9 with TRBJ1-2; D might be TRBD1 (5 bases). The CDR3 totals 13 residues. The V and J ends lost 3 bases and 2 bases respectively, with 8 bases between them. Germline loops: CDR1 SGDLS, CDR2 YYNGEE. CDR3 in DNA: TGTGCCAGCAGCGCGGGGGGAAACTATGGCTACACCTTC. It yields the protein CASSAGGNYGYTF.

This clone has only a few counts. The chain carries TRBV25-1 and TRBJ2-2, with 10 bases that match TRBD1. The CDR3 totals 14 residues. J gave up 7 bases and V 5 bases, and 4 bases lay outside the gene matches. Germline CDR1 MGHDK, CDR2 SYGVNS. CDR3: CASSRTGGIGELFF. CDR3 sequence (DNA): TGTGCCAGCAGTCGGACAGGGGGGATCGGGGAGCTGTTTTTT.

This clone was found a few times. The genes are TRBV9 and TRBJ2-5; 8 positions match TRBD2. Trimming cost V 0 bases and J 2 bases; bases outside gene matches: 0. Germline CDR1 reads SGDLS; CDR2 reads YYNGEE. The CDR3 totals 14 residues. The chain's CDR3 is CASSVGLAQETQYF. The CDR3 DNA follows: TGTGCCAGCAGCGTAGGACTAGCGCAAGAGACCCAGTACTTC. Complete variable domain (other parts from reference TRBV9 and TRBJ2-5): DSGVTQTPKHLITATGQRVTLRCSPRSGDLSVYWYQQSLDQGLQFLIQYYNGEERAKGNILERFSAQQFPDLHSELNLSSLELGDSALYFCASSVGLAQETQYFGPGTRLLVL.

The rearrangement links TRBV4-1 to TRBJ2-5, with D possibly matching TRBD2 (5 bases). In germline, CDR1 is MGHRA, CDR2 YSYEKL. The CDR3 extends over 14 amino acids. V was pared by 0 bases and J by 5 bases, with 10 bases between. The CDR3 protein is CASSQDPGVETQYF. CDR3 sequence (DNA): TGCGCCAGCAGCCAAGATCCCGGGGTTGAGACCCAGTACTTC.

The CDR3 reads CASSLTTRLHSGANVLTF. The DNA of the CDR3 is TGTGCCAGCAGCTTGACTACCCGACTGCACTCTGGGGCCAACGTCCTGACTTTC. This chain joins TRBV7-9 and TRBJ2-6, with D possibly matching TRBD2 (5 bases). The germline gives CDR1 SEHNR, CDR2 FQNEAQ (reference sequence). Trimming stripped 3 bases from V and 0 bases from J, with 15 bases between. CDR3 length: 18 amino acids. Drawing the rest from reference TRBV7-9 and TRBJ2-6, the complete variable domain is DTGVSQNPRHKITKRGQNVTFRCDPISEHNRLYWYRQTLGQGPEFLTYFQNEAQLEKSRLLSDRFSAERPKGSFSTLEIQRTEQGDSAMYLCASSLTTRLHSGANVLTFGAGSRLTVL.

The chain has TRBV19 and TRBJ1-1, with a weak D call TRBD1 (6 bases). Trimming pared 11 bases from V and 0 bases from J, leaving 13 bases between. Germline-derived CDR1 and CDR2 are LNHDA and SQIVND (reference sequence). The CDR3 covers 13 residues. This CDR3 reads CAFSGEVNTEAFF. The CDR3 nucleotides read TGTGCCTTCTCAGGGGAAGTGAACACTGAAGCTTTCTTT.

The count of this clone is one. The chain is built from TRBV6-1 and TRBJ2-7; 12 bases align to TRBD1. The V gene end was trimmed by 6 bases and the J gene end by 7 bases; junction bases not matched to a gene: 7. CDR3 length equals 14 residues. Germline assignment: CDR1 MNHNS and CDR2 SASEGT. The DNA for the CDR3 is TGTGCCAGCAGGAGGGACAGGGGGCCTTGGGAGCAGTACTTC. It codes for CASRRDRGPWEQYF.

This sequence joins TRBV5-4 and TRBJ1-4, with 9 bases identical to TRBD1. The V segment lost 5 bases and the J segment 7 bases; nucleotides outside the gene matches: 12. Germline values: CDR1 SGHNT, CDR2 YYREEE (reference sequence). This CDR3 is built from 16 residues. The CDR3 is CASSSGTGTGVEKLFF. The CDR3 DNA sequence: TGTGCCAGCAGTTCCGGGACAGGGACAGGTGTTGAAAAACTGTTTTTT.

V and J are TRBV29-1 and TRBJ1-5, with D tentatively TRBD1 (5 bases). CDR3 length: 14 residues. The V and J ends lost 5 bases and 3 bases respectively, with 14 bases between them. Germline values: CDR1 SQVTM, CDR2 ANQGSEA. CDR3 region: CSVQSGFANQPQHF. The CDR3 region has the DNA TGCAGCGTTCAATCAGGGTTTGCCAATCAGCCCCAGCATTTT. The variable domain in full, completed from reference TRBV29-1 and TRBJ1-5, reads SAVISQKPSRDICQRGTSLTIQCQVDSQVTMMFWYRQQPGQSLTLIATANQGSEATYESGFVIDKFPISRPNLTFSTLTVSNMSPEDSSIYLCSVQSGFANQPQHFGDGTRLSIL.

The CDR3 DNA follows: TGTGCCAGCAGCTCACCCCAGACTAGTCTCTACGAGCAGTACTTC. This encodes CASSSPQTSLYEQYF. This chain links TRBV5-4 with TRBJ2-7; D perhaps matches TRBD2 (6 bases). CDR1 is SGHNT, CDR2 YYREEE, per germline (reference sequence). The germline V and J ends were trimmed by 3 bases and 3 bases, with 16 bases remaining between them. The CDR3 consists of 15 residues. Variable domain in full (rest from reference TRBV5-4 and TRBJ2-7): ETGVTQSPTHLIKTRGQQVTLRCSSQSGHNTVSWYQQALGQGPQFIFQYYREEENGRGNFPPRFSGLQFPNYSSELNVNALELDDSALYLCASSSPQTSLYEQYFGPGTRLTVT.

V and J are TRBV29-1 and TRBJ2-7; D is ambiguous. Trimming pared 4 bases from V and 0 bases from J, leaving 4 bases between. Germline CDR1 is SQVTM and CDR2 is ANQGSEA. The CDR3 totals 11 residues. The CDR3 nucleotides are TGCAGCGTTGGGCTCTCCTACGAGCAGTACTTC. Encoded protein: CSVGLSYEQYF.

The chain couples TRBV4-1 to TRBJ2-7; possibly TRBD1 for D (7 bases). The CDR3 sequence is 16 residues long. CDR1 and CDR2 from the germline V gene are MGHRA and YSYEKL. Trimming took off 0 bases at V and 6 bases at J, with 18 bases between the two ends. Here the CDR3 DNA reads TGCGCCAGCAGCCAAGATCCCGCCCAGGGGGGTGGCGAGCAGTACTTC. This sequence encodes CASSQDPAQGGGEQYF.

The V call is TRBV5-1, the J call TRBJ1-3; the match to TRBD1 covers 7 bases. The CDR3 length is 16 residues. V dropped 2 bases and J dropped 0; count of bases not matched to a gene: 5. From germline, CDR1 is SGHRS and CDR2 YFSETQ. In DNA, the CDR3 is TGCGCCAGCAGCTTAACGGGACAGAGCTCTGGAAACACCATATATTTT. Encoded protein: CASSLTGQSSGNTIYF.

This sequence joins TRBV5-1 and TRBJ1-1; 7 nucleotides agree with TRBD1. From germline, CDR1 is SGHRS and CDR2 YFSETQ. The length of the CDR3 is 15 residues. The junction had 3 bases not matched to a gene; V was cut back by 0 bases and J by 1 base. The CDR3 DNA reads as TGCGCCAGCAGCTTGGGGGCAGGGGGGAACACTGAAGCTTTCTTT. Its translation is CASSLGAGGNTEAFF.

The chain couples TRBV2 to TRBJ1-2, with 7 bases matching TRBD1. J gave up 5 bases and V 7 bases, and 16 bases lay outside the gene matches. The CDR3 length is 16 residues. Germline V gene sequence: CDR1 SNHLY, CDR2 FYNNEI. The CDR3 sequence is CASTEPKDRVDYGYTF. As DNA, the CDR3 is TGTGCCAGCACCGAACCAAAAGACAGGGTGGATTATGGCTACACCTTC.